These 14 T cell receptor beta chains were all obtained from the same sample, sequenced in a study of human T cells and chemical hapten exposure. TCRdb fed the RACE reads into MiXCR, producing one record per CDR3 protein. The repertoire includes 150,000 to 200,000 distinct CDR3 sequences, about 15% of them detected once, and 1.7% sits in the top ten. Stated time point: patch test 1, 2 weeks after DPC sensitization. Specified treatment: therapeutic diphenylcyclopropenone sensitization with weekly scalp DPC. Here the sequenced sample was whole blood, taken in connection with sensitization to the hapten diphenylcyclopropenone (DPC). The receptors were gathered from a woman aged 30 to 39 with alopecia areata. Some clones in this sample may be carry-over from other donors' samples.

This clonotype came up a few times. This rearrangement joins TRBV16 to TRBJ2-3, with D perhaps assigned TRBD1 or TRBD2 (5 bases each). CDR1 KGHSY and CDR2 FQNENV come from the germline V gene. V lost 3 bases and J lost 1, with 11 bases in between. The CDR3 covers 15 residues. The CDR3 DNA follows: TGTGCCAGCAGCCACGCCAGGGACCGCACAGATACGCAGTATTTT. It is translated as CASSHARDRTDTQYF. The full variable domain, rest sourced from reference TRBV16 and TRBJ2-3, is GEEVAQTPKHLVRGEGQKAKLYCAPIKGHSYVFWYQQVLKNEFKFLISFQNENVFDETGMPKERFSAKCLPNSPCSLEIQATKLEDSAVYFCASSHARDRTDTQYFGPGTRLTVL.

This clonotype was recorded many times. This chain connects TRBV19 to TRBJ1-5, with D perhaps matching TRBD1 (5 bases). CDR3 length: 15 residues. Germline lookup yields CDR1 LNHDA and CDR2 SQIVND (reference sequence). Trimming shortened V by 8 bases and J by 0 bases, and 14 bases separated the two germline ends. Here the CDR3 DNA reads TGTGCCAGTGGGGGTGGGCAGTATAGCAATCAGCCCCAGCATTTT. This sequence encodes CASGGGQYSNQPQHF.

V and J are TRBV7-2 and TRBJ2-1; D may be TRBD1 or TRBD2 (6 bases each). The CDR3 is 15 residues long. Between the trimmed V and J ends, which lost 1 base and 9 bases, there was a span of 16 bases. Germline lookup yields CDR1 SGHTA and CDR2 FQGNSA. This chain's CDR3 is CASSLGGLGGGEQFF. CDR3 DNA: TGTGCCAGCAGCTTAGGCGGTCTGGGGGGCGGTGAGCAGTTCTTC. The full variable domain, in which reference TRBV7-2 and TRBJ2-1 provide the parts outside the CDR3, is GAGVSQSPSNKVTEKGKDVELRCDPISGHTALYWYRQSLGQGLEFLIYFQGNSAPDKSGLPSDRFSAERTGGSVSTLTIQRTQQEDSAVYLCASSLGGLGGGEQFFGPGTRLTVL.

CDR3 sequence reads: CASSTRGAKKGTEAFF. The CDR3 DNA sequence: TGTGCCAGTAGTACCCGAGGGGCCAAAAAGGGCACTGAAGCTTTCTTT. The rearrangement links TRBV19 to TRBJ1-1; D is possibly TRBD1 (5 bases). Germline V gene sequence: CDR1 LNHDA, CDR2 SQIVND (reference sequence). Trimming shortened V by 4 bases and J by 4 bases, and 19 bases separated the two germline ends. The CDR3 spans 16 residues.

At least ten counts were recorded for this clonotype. The chain's CDR3 is CASSLKGAKNTEAFF. The CDR3 region has the DNA TGTGCCAGCAGCTTAAAGGGGGCTAAGAACACTGAAGCTTTCTTT. This chain joins TRBV5-4 and TRBJ1-1; TRBD1 aligns across 7 bases. The CDR3 loop spans 15 amino acids. Germline values: CDR1 SGHNT, CDR2 YYREEE (reference sequence). With 2 bases clipped from V and 1 base from J, the junction kept 5 bases outside the gene matches.

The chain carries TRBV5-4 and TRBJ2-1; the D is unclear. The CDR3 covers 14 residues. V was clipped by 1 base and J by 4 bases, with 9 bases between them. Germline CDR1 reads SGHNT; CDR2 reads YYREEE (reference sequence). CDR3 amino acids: CASSLMADYNEQFF. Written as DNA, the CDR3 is TGTGCCAGCAGCTTGATGGCCGATTACAATGAGCAGTTCTTC.

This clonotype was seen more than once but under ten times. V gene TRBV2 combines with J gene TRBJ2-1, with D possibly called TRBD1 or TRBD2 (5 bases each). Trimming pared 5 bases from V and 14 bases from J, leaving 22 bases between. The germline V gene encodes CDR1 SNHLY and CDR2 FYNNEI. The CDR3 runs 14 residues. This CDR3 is CASSRDGASRMEFF. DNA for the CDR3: TGTGCCAGCAGTCGGGACGGAGCTTCGAGGATGGAGTTCTTC. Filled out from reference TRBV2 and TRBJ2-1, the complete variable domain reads EPEVTQTPSHQVTQMGQEVILRCVPISNHLYFYWYRQILGQKVEFLVSFYNNEISEKSEIFDDQFSVERPDGSNFTLKIRSTKLEDSAMYFCASSRDGASRMEFFGPGTRLTVL.

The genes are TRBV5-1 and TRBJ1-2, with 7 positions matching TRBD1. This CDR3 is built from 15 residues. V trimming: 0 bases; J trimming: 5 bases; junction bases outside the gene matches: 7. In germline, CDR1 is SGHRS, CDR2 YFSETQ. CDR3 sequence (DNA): TGCGCCAGCAGCTTGGTCGGAGGGACAGCTTATGGCTACACCTTC. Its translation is CASSLVGGTAYGYTF. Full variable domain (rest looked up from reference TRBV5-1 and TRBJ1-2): KAGVTQTPRYLIKTRGQQVTLSCSPISGHRSVSWYQQTPGQGLQFLFEYFSETQRNKGNFPGRFSGRQFSNSRSEMNVSTLELGDSALYLCASSLVGGTAYGYTFGSGTRLTVV.

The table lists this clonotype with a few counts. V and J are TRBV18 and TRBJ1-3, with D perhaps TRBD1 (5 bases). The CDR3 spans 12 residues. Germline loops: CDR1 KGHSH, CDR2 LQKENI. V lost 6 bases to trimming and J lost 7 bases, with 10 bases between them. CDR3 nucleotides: TGTGCCAGCTCCCCAGGGTGGAACACCATATATTTT. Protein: CASSPGWNTIYF. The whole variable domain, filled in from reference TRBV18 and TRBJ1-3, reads NAGVMQNPRHLVRRRGQEARLRCSPMKGHSHVYWYRQLPEEGLKFMVYLQKENIIDESGMPKERFSAEFPKEGPSILRIQQVVRGDSAAYFCASSPGWNTIYFGEGSWLTVV.

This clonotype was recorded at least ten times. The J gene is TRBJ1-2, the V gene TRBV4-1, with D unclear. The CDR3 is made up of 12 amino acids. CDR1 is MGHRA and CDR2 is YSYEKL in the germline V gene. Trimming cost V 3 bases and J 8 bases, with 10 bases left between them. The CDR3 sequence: CASSHPGEGYTF. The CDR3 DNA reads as TGCGCCAGCAGCCATCCCGGAGAGGGCTACACCTTC.

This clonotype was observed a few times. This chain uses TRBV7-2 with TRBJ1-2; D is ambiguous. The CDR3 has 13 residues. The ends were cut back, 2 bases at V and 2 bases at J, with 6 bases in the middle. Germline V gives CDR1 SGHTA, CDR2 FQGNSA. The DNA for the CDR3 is TGTGCCAGCAGCTTAATAGAGAACTATGGCTACACCTTC. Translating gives CASSLIENYGYTF.

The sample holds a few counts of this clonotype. DNA for the CDR3: TGTGCCAGCAGCTCACCGGGACAGGGGAGGGGGAACACTGAAGCTTTCTTT. It codes for CASSSPGQGRGNTEAFF. This sequence joins TRBV5-4 and TRBJ1-1; TRBD1 aligns across 10 bases. The ends lost 3 bases at V and 1 base at J; junction bases unmatched: 9. Germline CDR1 SGHNT, CDR2 YYREEE (reference sequence). The CDR3 sequence is 17 residues long.

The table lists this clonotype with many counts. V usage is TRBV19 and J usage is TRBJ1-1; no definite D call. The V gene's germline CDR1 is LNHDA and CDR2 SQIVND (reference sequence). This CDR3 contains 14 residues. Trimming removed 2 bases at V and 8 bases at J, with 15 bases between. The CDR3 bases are TGTGCCAGTAGTATATCGTCCTTAGGTTTGGAAGCTTTCTTT. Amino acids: CASSISSLGLEAFF.

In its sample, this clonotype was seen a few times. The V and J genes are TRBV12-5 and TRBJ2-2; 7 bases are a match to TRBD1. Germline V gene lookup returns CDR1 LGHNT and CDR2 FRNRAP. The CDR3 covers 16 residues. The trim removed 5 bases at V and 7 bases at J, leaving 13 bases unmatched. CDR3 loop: CASGALLGTAIGELFF. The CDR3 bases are TGTGCTAGTGGTGCGCTCCTAGGGACAGCTATCGGGGAGCTGTTTTTT.